This TCR beta chain was identified in a study of T cell clones after liver transplantation. The CDR3 covers 13 residues. Germline CDR1 is MNHEY and CDR2 is SMNVEV (reference sequence). Trimming took 5 bases from V and 7 from J, leaving 14 bases between them. This table comes from immunoSEQ multiplex PCR, and its TCRdb copy is limited to in-frame clones, with some not included. The table shows tens of thousands of clones, with roughly 80% occurring only once. The gene calls are TRBV27 and TRBJ1-2; D remains unclear. Sequences were derived from CD4+ T cells from blood, sampled at the 22-month timepoint. The sequence was collected from a human patient who received a liver transplant. These T cells may partly come from the graft donor. The DNA for the CDR3 is TGTGCCAGCAGTGCAAGTGAGAACGGTGGCTACACCTTC. It codes for CASSASENGGYTF.